One sample yielded the 24 T cell receptor beta chains listed below, sequenced in a study of vaccination and CD4 T cells after COVID-19. Sequencing of DNA taken from cultured CD4+ T cells relied on the Oncomine TCR Beta short-read assay. TCRdb ran MiXCR on the PCR reads and lists one entry per CDR3 protein. The data hold fewer than 15,000 distinct CDR3 sequences, with 74% observed a single time. Treatment specified: approximately 9-day PBMC culture with coronavirus spike peptide pools or control peptides (ViraFEST assay). Their recognized antigens are unknown. Here the sequenced sample was CD4+ T cells from blood, cultured in vitro, taken after SARS-CoV-2 vaccination. The origin of the receptors is a human donor who received a COVID-19 vaccine.

This clonotype has only a few counts. V gene TRBV30 combines with J gene TRBJ1-1, with a possible D match to TRBD1 (5 bases). The CDR3 loop spans 14 amino acids. The germline CDR1 and CDR2 sequences are GTSNPN and SVGIG (reference sequence). Trimming pared 4 bases from V and 7 bases from J, leaving 19 bases between. CDR3 sequence reads: CAWTSWGSTGEAFF. CDR3 coding DNA: TGTGCCTGGACCTCTTGGGGCTCTACTGGTGAAGCTTTCTTT.

The chain joins TRBV20-1 to TRBJ1-6; TRBD1 might be the D (5 bases). Trimming removed 0 bases at V and 9 bases at J, with 15 bases between. The CDR3 runs 15 residues. In germline, CDR1 is DFQATT, CDR2 SNEGSKA (reference sequence). In DNA, the CDR3 is TGCAGTGCTAGAGATGAGAGGCAGGGAAGTTCACCCCTCCACTTT. It translates to CSARDERQGSSPLHF.

This clonotype was counted a few times. The CDR3 loop reads CASGPDRSNTGELFF. The CDR3 coding sequence is TGTGCTAGTGGGCCTGACAGGTCGAACACCGGGGAGCTGTTTTTT. This chain links TRBV12-5 with TRBJ2-2; D is perhaps TRBD1 (6 bases). The CDR3 is 15 amino acids. Trimming left V 6 bases short and J 0 bases short, with 11 bases between. Germline V gene sequence: CDR1 LGHNT, CDR2 FRNRAP.

This chain links TRBV7-8 with TRBJ1-5; 7 bases map to TRBD1. The CDR3 runs to 14 residues. V was pared by 0 bases and J by 7 bases, with 3 bases of the junction left unmatched. The germline V gene has CDR1 SGHVS and CDR2 FQNEAQ. This CDR3 is CASSLAARGQPQHF. For the CDR3, the DNA is TGTGCCAGCAGCTTAGCTGCCAGGGGGCAGCCCCAGCATTTT. Filled out from reference TRBV7-8 and TRBJ1-5, the complete variable domain reads GAGVSQSPRYKVAKRGQDVALRCDPISGHVSLFWYQQALGQGPEFLTYFQNEAQLDKSGLPSDRFFAERPEGSVSTLKIQRTQQEDSAVYLCASSLAARGQPQHFGDGTRLSIL.

J is TRBJ1-1 and V is TRBV6-1, with a weak D call TRBD1 (6 bases). Trimming removed 8 bases from V and 4 bases from J, with 17 bases in between. Per germline, CDR1 MNHNS and CDR2 SASEGT. The CDR3 has 14 residues. The CDR3 DNA follows: TGTGCCAGCTCCGGGGGCGGAGAGGGCACTGAAGCTTTCTTT. Translation gives CASSGGGEGTEAFF.

The chain joins TRBV15 to TRBJ1-1; possible D gene TRBD1, 5 bases. CDR3 size: 15 residues. Germline V gene lookup returns CDR1 LNHNV and CDR2 YYDKDF (reference sequence). The V gene lost 3 bases and the J gene lost 2 bases, with 13 bases spanning the gap. CDR3 nucleotide sequence: TGTGCCACCAGCAGCGGGGTCAGGGTAAACACTGAAGCTTTCTTT. Translating it yields CATSSGVRVNTEAFF.

This chain links TRBV5-4 with TRBJ2-5; 7 nucleotides line up with TRBD1. The trim removed 4 bases at V and 5 bases at J, leaving 14 bases unmatched. CDR3 size: 16 residues. Germline CDR1 and CDR2: SGHNT and YYREEE (reference sequence). The CDR3 is CASSVNRGVELETQYF. CDR3 bases: TGTGCCAGCAGCGTGAACAGGGGAGTTGAACTGGAGACCCAGTACTTC.

Turning to this clonotype: A junction end diverges from the germline sequence, so it may reflect a read error. DNA of the CDR3: TGCGCCAGCAGCTTGGTGGACCTACAGGGCAAGTTCTTC. Translated, it gives CASSLVDLQGKFF. V and J are TRBV5-1 and TRBJ1-2; D is perhaps TRBD1 (6 bases). Germline CDR1 is SGHRS and CDR2 is YFSETQ. CDR3 length: 13 amino acids.

This clonotype was recorded a few times. The rearrangement joins TRBV2 to TRBJ1-2; D remains unclear. Per germline, CDR1 SNHLY and CDR2 FYNNEI. The CDR3 loop spans 13 amino acids. The V end lost 6 bases, the J end lost 4 bases, and 12 bases lay between the germline ends. The CDR3 protein is CASRETRVYGYTF. CDR3 coding DNA: TGTGCCAGCAGAGAGACAAGAGTCTATGGCTACACCTTC.

This chain connects TRBV20-1 to TRBJ1-5; D perhaps matches TRBD1 (6 bases). Trimming took 3 bases from V and 1 from J, leaving 19 bases between them. There are 17 residues in the CDR3. The germline V gene has CDR1 DFQATT and CDR2 SNEGSKA (reference sequence). CDR3 in DNA: TGCAGTGCTAGCTTCCTGAGGGGGGCAAGAAGCAATCAGCCCCAGCATTTT. The encoded protein is CSASFLRGARSNQPQHF.

The chain carries TRBV20-1 and TRBJ2-5; 10 bases align to TRBD2. J was trimmed by 4 bases and V by 3 bases; bases with no gene match: 8. The germline CDR1 and CDR2 sequences are DFQATT and SNEGSKA (reference sequence). The CDR3 consists of 15 residues. The CDR3 DNA is TGCAGTGCTAGGTTGCAGCGGGGGGGCCGAGAGACCCAGTACTTC. It is translated as CSARLQRGGRETQYF.

CDR3 sequence (DNA): TGCGCCAGCAGCGTTCTGGGACAGGGCGGCACTGAAGCTTTCTTT. Translated, it gives CASSVLGQGGTEAFF. This rearrangement joins TRBV5-1 to TRBJ1-1; 9 nucleotides agree with TRBD1. The V gene end was trimmed by 4 bases and the J gene end by 4 bases; junction bases not matched to a gene: 8. The CDR3 is 15 residues long. Looked up from germline, CDR1 is SGHRS and CDR2 is YFSETQ.

The chain employs TRBV24-1 and TRBJ2-2; D is uncertain. V lost 12 bases and J lost 0, with 13 bases in between. There are 14 residues in the CDR3. Germline CDR1 KGHDR, CDR2 SFDVKD. In DNA form, the CDR3 reads TGTGCCGTGGAGACGCTAGCGAACACCGGGGAGCTGTTTTTT. Translating gives CAVETLANTGELFF.

This clonotype was counted once. The chain has TRBV5-1 and TRBJ2-7, with 11 bases fitting TRBD1. Germline V gene lookup returns CDR1 SGHRS and CDR2 YFSETQ. J lost 1 base, V lost 5 bases, and 5 bases had no gene match. The CDR3 has 15 residues. The CDR3 reads CASRPGTGGSYEQYF. The CDR3 DNA follows: TGCGCCAGCAGACCAGGGACAGGGGGTTCCTACGAGCAGTACTTC.

The chain combines TRBV24-1 with TRBJ2-1; 14 bases fit TRBD2. CDR1 and CDR2 from the germline V gene are KGHDR and SFDVKD. V shed 6 bases and J 10 bases; nucleotides not matched to a gene: 4. The CDR3 covers 14 residues. This chain's CDR3 is CATSHGLAGGEQFF. DNA of the CDR3: TGTGCCACCAGTCATGGACTAGCGGGGGGCGAGCAGTTCTTC.

The rearrangement links TRBV7-9 to TRBJ1-1; D possibly corresponds to TRBD1 (6 bases). The germline V and J ends were trimmed by 5 bases and 4 bases, with 11 bases remaining between them. This CDR3 is 13 amino acids long. From germline, CDR1 is SEHNR and CDR2 FQNEAQ (reference sequence). The CDR3 spells CASSIQGGTEAFF. The DNA of the CDR3 is TGTGCCAGCAGCATACAGGGAGGCACTGAAGCTTTCTTT.

The chain links TRBV7-8 to TRBJ2-5; D is unresolved. Trimming left V 5 bases short and J 5 bases short, with 12 bases between. This CDR3 contains 13 residues. Looked up from germline, CDR1 is SGHVS and CDR2 is FQNEAQ. The chain's CDR3 is CASSQNLGETQYF. CDR3 sequence (DNA): TGTGCCAGCAGCCAAAATCTTGGGGAGACCCAGTACTTC.

The genes are TRBV20-1 and TRBJ1-5; TRBD1 might be the D (6 bases). The CDR3 spans 15 residues. Trimming left V 0 bases short and J 11 bases short, with 20 bases between. Germline V gives CDR1 DFQATT, CDR2 SNEGSKA (reference sequence). This CDR3 reads CSAREWGLLQTAQHF. The CDR3 coding sequence is TGCAGTGCTAGAGAGTGGGGGCTACTACAAACGGCCCAGCATTTT.

The chain recombines TRBV18 with TRBJ1-1, with D hard to call. The CDR3 sequence is 15 residues long. V was trimmed by 6 bases and J by 1 base, leaving 15 bases between them. CDR1 and CDR2 (germline): KGHSH, LQKENI. CDR3 sequence reads: CASSRETPGNTEAFF. CDR3 sequence (DNA): TGTGCCAGCTCCCGGGAGACCCCGGGGAACACTGAAGCTTTCTTT.

This chain links TRBV7-3 with TRBJ1-1; 10 bases match TRBD1. V trimming: 4 bases; J trimming: 10 bases; junction bases outside the gene matches: 6. This CDR3 is built from 13 residues. CDR1 and CDR2 (germline): SGHTA, FQGTGA. CDR3 DNA: TGTGCCAGCAGCTCGGGACAGGGGAGTAGAGCTTTCTTT. Protein: CASSSGQGSRAFF.

This chain connects TRBV12-3 or TRBV12-4 to TRBJ2-2, with TRBD2 identical over 8 bases. Trimming removed 5 bases from V and 7 bases from J; junction bases left unmatched: 21. This CDR3 comprises 19 residues. CDR3 in amino acids: CASSPLRGSGALGFGELFF. In DNA form, the CDR3 reads TGTGCCAGCAGTCCCCTAAGGGGTAGCGGGGCCTTGGGGTTCGGGGAGCTGTTTTTT.

The chain carries TRBV25-1 and TRBJ1-2; TRBD1 might be the D (5 bases). V was pared by 8 bases and J by 7 bases, with 11 bases between. The V gene's germline CDR1 is MGHDK and CDR2 SYGVNS. This CDR3 comprises 11 residues. The CDR3, as DNA: TGTGCCAGCGGGACGGCAATTGGCTACACCTTC. This gives the protein CASGTAIGYTF.

For this clonotype: The junction does not match germline at one end; this may be a read error. The CDR3 loop reads CAGSLASGLGDTQYF. In nucleotides, the CDR3 is TGCGCCGGCAGCTTGGCTAGCGGGTTAGGAGATACGCAGTATTTT. The V and J genes are TRBV5-1 and TRBJ2-3; 8 bases map to TRBD2. Germline CDR1 is SGHRS and CDR2 is YFSETQ. The CDR3 is made up of 15 amino acids.

The J gene is TRBJ2-2, the V gene TRBV24-1; D is unclear. Germline V CDR1 and CDR2: KGHDR, SFDVKD. The germline V and J ends were trimmed by 5 bases and 6 bases, with 6 bases remaining between them. CDR3 length equals 12 residues. The chain's CDR3 is CATSAVSGELFF. CDR3 DNA sequence: TGTGCCACCAGTGCCGTGTCCGGGGAGCTGTTTTTT.